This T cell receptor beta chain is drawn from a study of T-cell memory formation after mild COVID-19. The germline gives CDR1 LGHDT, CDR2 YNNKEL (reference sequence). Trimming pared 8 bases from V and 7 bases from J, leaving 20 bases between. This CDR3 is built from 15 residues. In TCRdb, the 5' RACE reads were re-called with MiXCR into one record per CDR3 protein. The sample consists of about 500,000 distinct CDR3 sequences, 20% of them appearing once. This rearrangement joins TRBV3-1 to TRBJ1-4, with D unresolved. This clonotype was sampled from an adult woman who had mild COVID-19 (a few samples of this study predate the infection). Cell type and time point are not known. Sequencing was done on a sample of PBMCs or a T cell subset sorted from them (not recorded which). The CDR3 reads CASGPMWLPGEKLFF. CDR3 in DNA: TGTGCCAGCGGGCCGATGTGGCTGCCTGGTGAAAAACTGTTTTTT.